This entry features one T cell receptor beta chain sequence. Other nucleotide sequences from this sample produce the same CDR3. Data came from immunoSEQ multiplex PCR; TCRdb stores just in-frame clones and leaves some out. The table records millions of clones, over 85% of them present only once. The sample comes from a study of shared clonotypes between healthy human individuals. The source material was naive CD4+ T cells sorted from blood. Subset denoted: CD45RA+ positively selected. The TCR sequence derives from a man aged 18 to 30 in good health.

In nucleotides, the CDR3 is TGCGCCAGCAGTTTTACTACGTCCTACGAGCAGTACTTC. The encoded protein is CASSFTTSYEQYF. The rearrangement links TRBV5-1 to TRBJ2-7, with D uncertain. The ends were cut back, 5 bases at V and 1 base at J, with 10 bases in the middle. The CDR3 covers 13 residues. The germline CDR1 and CDR2 sequences are SGHRS and YFSETQ.